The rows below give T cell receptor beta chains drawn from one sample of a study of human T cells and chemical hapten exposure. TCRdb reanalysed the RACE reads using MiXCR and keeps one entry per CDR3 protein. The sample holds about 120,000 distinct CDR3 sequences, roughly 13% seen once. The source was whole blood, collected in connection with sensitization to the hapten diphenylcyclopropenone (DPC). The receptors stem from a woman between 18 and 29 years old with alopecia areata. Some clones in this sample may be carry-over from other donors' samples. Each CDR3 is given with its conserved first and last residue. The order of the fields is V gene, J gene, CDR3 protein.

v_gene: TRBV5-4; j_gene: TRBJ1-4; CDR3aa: CASSHAQGAGEKLFF
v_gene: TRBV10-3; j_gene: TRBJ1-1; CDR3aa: CAARGGLNTEAFF
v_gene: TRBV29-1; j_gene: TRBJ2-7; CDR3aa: CSVADGVPYEQYF
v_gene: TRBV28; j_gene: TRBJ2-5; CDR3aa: CASRDPRQGLKTQYF
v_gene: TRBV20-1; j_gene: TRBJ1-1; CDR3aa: CSARESHEAFF
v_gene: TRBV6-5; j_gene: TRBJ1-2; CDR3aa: CASSRTGGLVYGYTF
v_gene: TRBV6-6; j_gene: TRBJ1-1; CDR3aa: CASSSTTVSLGEAFF
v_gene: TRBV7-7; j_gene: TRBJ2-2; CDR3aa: CASSLGDTGELFF
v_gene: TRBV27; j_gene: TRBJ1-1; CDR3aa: CASSTIGGTEAFF
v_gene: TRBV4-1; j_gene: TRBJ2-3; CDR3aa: CASSQDVGAVTDTQYF
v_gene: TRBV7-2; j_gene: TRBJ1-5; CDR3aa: CASSLRFGDQPQHF
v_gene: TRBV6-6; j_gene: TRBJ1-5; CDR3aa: CASSLRSLSNQPQHF
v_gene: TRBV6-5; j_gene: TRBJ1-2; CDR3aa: CASSWSGGGYGYTF
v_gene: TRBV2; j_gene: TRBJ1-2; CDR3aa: CASGLGWRDDNYGYTF
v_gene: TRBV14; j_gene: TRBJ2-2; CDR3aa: CASRPGQTGELFF
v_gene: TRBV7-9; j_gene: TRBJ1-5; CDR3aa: CASSLAGERSQPQHF
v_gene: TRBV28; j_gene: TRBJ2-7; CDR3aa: CASRSPYEQYF
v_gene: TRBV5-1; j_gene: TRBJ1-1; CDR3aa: CASSLGWGYEAFF